The 27 T cell receptor beta chains reported below all come from one sample, sequenced in a study of OX40 agonist ivuxolimab in advanced cancers. Receptors were amplified or captured by the immunoSEQ multiplex PCR assay. TCRdb limited this immuneACCESS table to in-frame rearrangements with V and J called. A share of clones is missing; checked studies link under half to unresolved V genes, and the rest is unexplained. The sample table shows tens of thousands of clones, and approximately 95% are seen once. The ten biggest clones cover 0.25% to 0.35% of the sample. The sample in question was CD4+ or CD8+ T cells sorted from blood, obtained in a trial of the OX40 agonist ivuxolimab. All receptors come from an adult with an advanced solid tumor such as melanoma, head and neck, liver or kidney cancer.

This rearrangement joins TRBV5-1 to TRBJ2-5; D gene ambiguous. V lost 4 bases and J lost 2, with 6 bases in between. Per the germline V gene, CDR1 is SGHRS and CDR2 is YFSETQ. The CDR3 contains 12 residues. CDR3 bases: TGCGCCAGCAGCAGGGCTCAAGAGACCCAGTACTTC. It specifies CASSRAQETQYF. The complete variable domain, with remaining parts taken from reference TRBV5-1 and TRBJ2-5, reads KAGVTQTPRYLIKTRGQQVTLSCSPISGHRSVSWYQQTPGQGLQFLFEYFSETQRNKGNFPGRFSGRQFSNSRSEMNVSTLELGDSALYLCASSRAQETQYFGPGTRLLVL.

This clone was seen only once. The V and J genes are TRBV7-2 and TRBJ2-2, with D tentatively TRBD1 (6 bases). This CDR3 comprises 17 residues. V was pared by 2 bases and J by 2 bases, with 15 bases between. CDR1 is SGHTA, CDR2 FQGNSA, per germline. CDR3 DNA sequence: TGTGCCAGCAGCTTACTTTCCGGGACATTCAACACCGGGGAGCTGTTTTTT. Amino acid sequence: CASSLLSGTFNTGELFF.

The chain uses TRBV5-1 and TRBJ2-1, with 8 bases identical to TRBD1. The CDR3 loop spans 14 amino acids. Trimming cost V 4 bases and J 5 bases; bases outside gene matches: 5. Germline V gene sequence: CDR1 SGHRS, CDR2 YFSETQ. This CDR3 is CASSTGQVNNEQFF. DNA for the CDR3: TGCGCCAGCAGCACGGGACAGGTAAACAATGAGCAGTTCTTC.

The chain couples TRBV4-3 to TRBJ2-1; a weak D match, TRBD1 (6 bases). Trimming removed 2 bases at V and 9 bases at J, with 20 bases between. CDR1 is LGHNA and CDR2 is YSLEER in the germline V gene. CDR3 length: 16 residues. CDR3 nucleotide sequence: TGCGCCAGCAGCCAAAACCTCCTCCCCAGGGGCAGTGAGCAGTTCTTC. This gives the protein CASSQNLLPRGSEQFF.

V is TRBV2 and J is TRBJ1-1, with 8 bases that match TRBD1. CDR1 is SNHLY, CDR2 FYNNEI, per germline. The CDR3 extends over 14 amino acids. V was clipped by 2 bases and J by 2 bases; unmatched bases: 1. The CDR3 is CASSEQGANTEAFF. The CDR3 DNA follows: TGTGCCAGCAGTGAACAGGGGGCTAACACTGAAGCTTTCTTT.

The V call is TRBV6-6, the J call TRBJ2-7, with D unresolved. Germline V gene sequence: CDR1 MNHNY, CDR2 SVGAGI (reference sequence). Trimming shortened V by 6 bases and J by 4 bases, and 10 bases separated the two germline ends. This CDR3 spans 12 amino acids. The CDR3 nucleotides are TGTGCCAGCAGCGCCCGAACGTACGAGCAGTACTTC. Translated: CASSARTYEQYF.

J is TRBJ1-4 and V is TRBV2; no definite D call. V lost 6 bases and J 6 bases, leaving 8 bases between the germline ends. From germline, CDR1 is SNHLY and CDR2 FYNNEI. The CDR3 covers 12 residues. Here the CDR3 reads CASSYVYEKLFF. The CDR3 nucleotides read TGTGCCAGCAGCTATGTCTATGAAAAACTGTTTTTT.

The chain combines TRBV5-1 with TRBJ2-5; TRBD1 agrees at 7 bases. V shed 0 bases, J shed 2 bases, and the junction held 4 bases outside the gene matches. CDR1 and CDR2 from the germline V gene are SGHRS and YFSETQ. CDR3 length equals 15 residues. CDR3 DNA: TGCGCCAGCAGCTTGGAGACAGGGACACAAGAGACCCAGTACTTC. Amino acid sequence: CASSLETGTQETQYF.

The chain links TRBV7-2 to TRBJ1-1, with 10 bases fitting TRBD1. In germline, CDR1 is SGHTA, CDR2 FQGNSA. V shed 4 bases and J 5 bases; nucleotides not matched to a gene: 4. This CDR3 contains 14 residues. Written as DNA, the CDR3 is TGTGCCAGCAGCTCGGGACAGGGGAGTACTGAAGCTTTCTTT. Translation: CASSSGQGSTEAFF.

This clone was seen only once. The CDR3 DNA follows: TGCGCCAGCAGCTTGGAATGGACTAGCGGGGTAGATACGCAGTATTTT. This codes for CASSLEWTSGVDTQYF. V and J are TRBV5-1 and TRBJ2-3; TRBD2 matches at 12 bases. Per germline, CDR1 SGHRS and CDR2 YFSETQ. The CDR3 totals 16 residues. The junction had 4 bases not matched to a gene; V was cut back by 0 bases and J by 5 bases.

The chain links TRBV10-3 to TRBJ2-7; no clear D gene. The germline CDR1 and CDR2 sequences are ENHRY and SYGVKD. The CDR3 is 14 residues long. Between the trimmed V and J ends, which lost 8 bases and 3 bases, there was a span of 17 bases. The CDR3: CAIGPEPGIYEQYF. CDR3 DNA: TGTGCCATCGGGCCCGAGCCAGGCATCTACGAGCAGTACTTC.

The chain carries TRBV4-3 and TRBJ1-4; D is undetermined. The germline V gene has CDR1 LGHNA and CDR2 YSLEER. The CDR3 runs to 14 residues. Trimming took off 1 base at V and 4 bases at J, with 7 bases between the two ends. CDR3: CASSQVSNNEKLFF. The CDR3 bases are TGCGCCAGCAGCCAAGTCTCGAATAATGAAAAACTGTTTTTT.

The rearrangement joins TRBV11-2 to TRBJ1-2; D uncertain. CDR1 and CDR2 (germline): SGHAT, FQNNGV. The V end was cut by 5 bases, the J end by 4 bases, with 20 bases between. The CDR3 extends over 16 amino acids. CDR3 coding DNA: TGTGCCAGCAGCATGAAGTGGGCTGGAAAGACCTATGGCTACACCTTC. It encodes CASSMKWAGKTYGYTF.

This rearrangement joins TRBV7-8 to TRBJ2-3; 8 nucleotides match TRBD2. CDR1 and CDR2 (germline): SGHVS, FQNEAQ. The CDR3 runs to 15 residues. Trimming took 1 base from V and 5 from J; bases not matched to a gene: 5. The DNA for the CDR3 is TGTGCCAGCAGCTTAGGGCTAGCGGGTATAGATACGCAGTATTTT. It codes for CASSLGLAGIDTQYF. Full variable domain (outside the CDR3, taken from reference TRBV7-8 and TRBJ2-3): GAGVSQSPRYKVAKRGQDVALRCDPISGHVSLFWYQQALGQGPEFLTYFQNEAQLDKSGLPSDRFFAERPEGSVSTLKIQRTQQEDSAVYLCASSLGLAGIDTQYFGPGTRLTVL.

The chain links TRBV11-2 to TRBJ1-3, with D maybe TRBD1 (5 bases). V gave up 5 bases and J gave up 0 bases, with 11 bases separating them. Germline V gene lookup returns CDR1 SGHAT and CDR2 FQNNGV. CDR3 length: 15 residues. The CDR3 here is CASSLGPTSGNTIYF. DNA of the CDR3: TGTGCCAGCAGCCTGGGACCGACCTCTGGAAACACCATATATTTT.

The chain recombines TRBV5-5 with TRBJ2-1, with no clear D. CDR1 is SGHKS and CDR2 is YYEKEE in the germline V gene (reference sequence). The V end was cut by 0 bases, the J end by 0 bases, with 4 bases between. The CDR3 runs 14 residues. CDR3 loop: CASSLASSYNEQFF. In DNA form, the CDR3 reads TGTGCCAGCAGCTTGGCCAGCTCCTACAATGAGCAGTTCTTC.

The CDR3 protein is CAWRLAGAIYEQYF. For the CDR3, the DNA is TGTGCCTGGAGACTAGCGGGGGCCATCTACGAGCAGTACTTC. The chain is built from TRBV30 and TRBJ2-7, with 11 bases lining up with TRBD2. With V trimmed by 3 bases and J by 3 bases, 4 bases remained unmatched. Germline V CDR1 and CDR2: GTSNPN, SVGIG (reference sequence). The CDR3 covers 14 residues.

The chain couples TRBV2 to TRBJ1-1; possibly TRBD1 for D (5 bases). Germline loops: CDR1 SNHLY, CDR2 FYNNEI. The CDR3 loop spans 14 amino acids. V was pared by 6 bases and J by 0 bases, with 11 bases between. This CDR3 is CASSKGPLNTEAFF. The CDR3 region has the DNA TGTGCCAGCAGCAAGGGACCGCTGAACACTGAAGCTTTCTTT.

The chain couples TRBV7-2 to TRBJ2-6; D possibly matches TRBD1 or TRBD2 (5 bases each). This CDR3 is built from 19 residues. Germline CDR1 and CDR2: SGHTA and FQGNSA. V lost 5 bases and J 0 bases, leaving 20 bases between the germline ends. The CDR3 loop reads CASSAVRGVPSSGANVLTF. The CDR3 nucleotides read TGTGCCAGCAGCGCCGTGAGGGGCGTCCCGAGCTCTGGGGCCAACGTCCTGACTTTC.

The chain has TRBV10-2 and TRBJ1-1, with D maybe TRBD1 (6 bases). The germline CDR1 and CDR2 sequences are WSHSY and SAAADI. V was cut by 10 bases and J by 2 bases, with 17 bases left in between. The CDR3 is 14 residues long. The CDR3 reads CATKLTGINTEAFF. The CDR3 DNA is TGCGCCACCAAGCTGACAGGAATTAACACTGAAGCTTTCTTT.

This chain joins TRBV19 and TRBJ2-7, with D possibly matching TRBD2 (6 bases). CDR3 length: 14 residues. Trimming removed 3 bases from V and 1 base from J, with 10 bases in between. Per the germline V gene, CDR1 is LNHDA and CDR2 is SQIVND (reference sequence). CDR3 loop: CASSILADSYEQYF. The CDR3 region has the DNA TGTGCCAGTAGTATCTTAGCGGATTCCTACGAGCAGTACTTC.

V usage is TRBV18 and J usage is TRBJ1-1; 9 nucleotides line up with TRBD1. V was clipped by 2 bases and J by 3 bases; unmatched bases: 4. This CDR3 is 15 amino acids long. CDR1 is KGHSH, CDR2 LQKENI, per germline. In DNA form, the CDR3 reads TGTGCCAGCTCACCAACCACAGGGGGCTACACTGAAGCTTTCTTT. Residues: CASSPTTGGYTEAFF.

The rearrangement links TRBV5-1 to TRBJ2-7; maybe TRBD1 (6 bases). This CDR3 has 14 amino acids. Trimming removed 3 bases from V and 4 bases from J, with 14 bases in between. Germline CDR1 SGHRS, CDR2 YFSETQ. The CDR3 spells CASSSSTGNYEQYF. The CDR3 DNA reads as TGCGCCAGCAGCTCCTCCACAGGGAATTACGAGCAGTACTTC.

The chain is built from TRBV9 and TRBJ1-5; TRBD1 matches 7 bases. This CDR3 is built from 14 residues. After removal of 4 bases from V and 7 bases from J, the junction contained 8 bases not matched to a gene. CDR1 is SGDLS, CDR2 YYNGEE, per germline. The CDR3 loop reads CASSRTGQGQPQHF. CDR3 bases: TGTGCCAGCAGCAGGACAGGCCAAGGACAGCCCCAGCATTTT.

V usage is TRBV6-1 and J usage is TRBJ1-2; TRBD1 aligns across 10 bases. The V gene end was trimmed by 4 bases and the J gene end by 7 bases; junction bases not matched to a gene: 9. Germline CDR1 and CDR2: MNHNS and SASEGT. This CDR3 has 15 residues. CDR3 nucleotide sequence: TGTGCCAGCAGTGCGCAGACAGGGGGCGTTTCTGGCTACACCTTC. Encoded protein: CASSAQTGGVSGYTF.

The chain is built from TRBV28 and TRBJ2-5; D gene ambiguous. This CDR3 has 14 residues. V dropped 6 bases and J dropped 4 bases, with 15 bases sitting between them. Germline CDR1 reads MDHEN; CDR2 reads SYDVKM. CDR3 residues: CASSSGRTGETQYF. The DNA for the CDR3 is TGTGCCAGCAGCTCCGGGCGGACGGGAGAGACCCAGTACTTC.

CDR3 sequence: CASSLEGNTEAFF. Here the CDR3 DNA reads TGTGCCAGCAGCTTAGAAGGGAACACTGAAGCTTTCTTT. The chain recombines TRBV11-3 with TRBJ1-1, with unresolved D. The CDR3 is 13 amino acids. The germline V gene has CDR1 SGHNT and CDR2 YENEEA. V lost 0 bases and J lost 1, with 3 bases in between.